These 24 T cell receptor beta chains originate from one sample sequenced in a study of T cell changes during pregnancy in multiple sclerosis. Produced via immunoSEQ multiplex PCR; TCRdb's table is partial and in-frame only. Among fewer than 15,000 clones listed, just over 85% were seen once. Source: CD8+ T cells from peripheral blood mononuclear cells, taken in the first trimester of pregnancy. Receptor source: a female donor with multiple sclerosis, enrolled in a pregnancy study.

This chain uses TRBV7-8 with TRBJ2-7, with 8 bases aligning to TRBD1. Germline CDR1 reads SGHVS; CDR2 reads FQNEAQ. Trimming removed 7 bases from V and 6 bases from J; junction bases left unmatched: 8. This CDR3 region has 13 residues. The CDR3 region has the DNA TGTGCCAGCACAGGACAGGGATCGGTCGAGCAGTACTTC. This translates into CASTGQGSVEQYF.

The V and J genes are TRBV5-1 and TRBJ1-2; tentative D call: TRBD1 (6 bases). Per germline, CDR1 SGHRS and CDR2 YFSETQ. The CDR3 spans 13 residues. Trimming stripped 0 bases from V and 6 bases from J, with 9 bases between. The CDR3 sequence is CASSLAPGDGYTF. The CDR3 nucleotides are TGCGCCAGCAGCTTGGCCCCAGGGGATGGCTACACCTTC.

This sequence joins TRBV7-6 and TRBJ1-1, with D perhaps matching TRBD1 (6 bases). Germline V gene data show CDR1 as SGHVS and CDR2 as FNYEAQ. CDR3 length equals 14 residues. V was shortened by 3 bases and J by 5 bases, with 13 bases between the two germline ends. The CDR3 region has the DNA TGTGCCAGCAGCTTGGGCAGGGGAGGGACTGAAGCTTTCTTT. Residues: CASSLGRGGTEAFF.

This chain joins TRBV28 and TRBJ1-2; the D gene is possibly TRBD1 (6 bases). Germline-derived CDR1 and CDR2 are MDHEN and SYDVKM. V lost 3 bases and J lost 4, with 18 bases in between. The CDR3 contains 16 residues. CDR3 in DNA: TGTGCCAGCAGTTTTGGGATTCTCGGACAGCGCTATGGCTACACCTTC. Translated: CASSFGILGQRYGYTF.

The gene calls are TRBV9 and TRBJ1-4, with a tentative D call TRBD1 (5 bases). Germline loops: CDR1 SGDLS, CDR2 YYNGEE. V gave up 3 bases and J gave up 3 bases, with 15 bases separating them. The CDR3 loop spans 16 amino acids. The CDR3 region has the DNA TGTGCCAGCAGCGCGTCCTTGGGGGGGTCTAATGAAAAACTGTTTTTT. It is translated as CASSASLGGSNEKLFF. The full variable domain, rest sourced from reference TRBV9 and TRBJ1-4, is DSGVTQTPKHLITATGQRVTLRCSPRSGDLSVYWYQQSLDQGLQFLIQYYNGEERAKGNILERFSAQQFPDLHSELNLSSLELGDSALYFCASSASLGGSNEKLFFGSGTQLSVL.

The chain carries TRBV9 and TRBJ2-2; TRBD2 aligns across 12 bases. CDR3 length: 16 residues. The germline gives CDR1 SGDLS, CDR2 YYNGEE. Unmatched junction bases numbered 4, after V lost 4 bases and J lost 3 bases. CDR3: CASSHRLAGDTGELFF. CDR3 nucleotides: TGTGCCAGCAGCCATCGACTAGCGGGGGACACCGGGGAGCTGTTTTTT.

In nucleotides, the CDR3 is TGTGCCTGGAGAGCCGGGACAGGGGACACCGGGGAGCTGTTTTTT. Its translation: CAWRAGTGDTGELFF. This chain links TRBV30 with TRBJ2-2, with 10 bases fitting TRBD1. The CDR3 is 15 residues long. The germline CDR1 and CDR2 sequences are GTSNPN and SVGIG (reference sequence). With V trimmed by 3 bases and J by 3 bases, 4 bases remained unmatched.

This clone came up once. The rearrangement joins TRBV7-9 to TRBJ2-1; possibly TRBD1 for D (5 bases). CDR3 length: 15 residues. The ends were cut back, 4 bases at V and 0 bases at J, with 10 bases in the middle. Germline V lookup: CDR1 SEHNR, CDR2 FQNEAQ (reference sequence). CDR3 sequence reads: CASSSDSSSYNEQFF. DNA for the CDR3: TGTGCCAGCAGCTCCGACAGTAGCTCCTACAATGAGCAGTTCTTC.

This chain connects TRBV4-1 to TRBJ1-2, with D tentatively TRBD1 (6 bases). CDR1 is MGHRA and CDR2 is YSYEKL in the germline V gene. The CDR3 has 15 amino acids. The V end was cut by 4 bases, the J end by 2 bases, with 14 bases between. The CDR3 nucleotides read TGCGCCAGCAGCCCTATACAGGGCGCGAACTATGGCTACACCTTC. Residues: CASSPIQGANYGYTF.

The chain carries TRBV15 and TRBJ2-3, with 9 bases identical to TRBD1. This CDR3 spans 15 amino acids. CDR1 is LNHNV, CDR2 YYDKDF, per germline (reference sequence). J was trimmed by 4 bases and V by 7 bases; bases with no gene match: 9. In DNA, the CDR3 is TGTGCCACCAACACGCATGACAGGGGGGCAGATACGCAGTATTTT. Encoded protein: CATNTHDRGADTQYF.

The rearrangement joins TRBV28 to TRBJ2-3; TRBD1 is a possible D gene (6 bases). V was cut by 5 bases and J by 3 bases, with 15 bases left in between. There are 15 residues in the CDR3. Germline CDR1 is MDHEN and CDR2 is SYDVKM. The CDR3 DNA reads TGTGCCAGCAGTCCCAGGCAGGGGTGGACAGATACGCAGTATTTT. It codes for CASSPRQGWTDTQYF.

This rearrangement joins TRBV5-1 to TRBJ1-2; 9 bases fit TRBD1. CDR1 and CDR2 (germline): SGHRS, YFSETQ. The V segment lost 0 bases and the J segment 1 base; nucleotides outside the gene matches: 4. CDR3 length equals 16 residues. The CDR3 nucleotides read TGCGCCAGCAGCTTGGCCGGGACAGGGTATAACTATGGCTACACCTTC. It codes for CASSLAGTGYNYGYTF. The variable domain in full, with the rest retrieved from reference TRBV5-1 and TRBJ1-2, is KAGVTQTPRYLIKTRGQQVTLSCSPISGHRSVSWYQQTPGQGLQFLFEYFSETQRNKGNFPGRFSGRQFSNSRSEMNVSTLELGDSALYLCASSLAGTGYNYGYTFGSGTRLTVV.

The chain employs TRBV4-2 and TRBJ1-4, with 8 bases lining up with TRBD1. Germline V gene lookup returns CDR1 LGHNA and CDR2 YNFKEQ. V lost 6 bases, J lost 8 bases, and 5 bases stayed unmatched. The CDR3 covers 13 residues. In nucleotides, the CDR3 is TGTGCCAGCAGGGACAGGGTTGGGGAAAAACTGTTTTTT. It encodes CASRDRVGEKLFF.

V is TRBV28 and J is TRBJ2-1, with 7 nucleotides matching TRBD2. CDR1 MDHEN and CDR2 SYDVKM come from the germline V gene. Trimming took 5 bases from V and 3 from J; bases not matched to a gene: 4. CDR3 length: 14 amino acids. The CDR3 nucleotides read TGTGCCAGCAGTGGGAGCGGGGTCTACAATGAGCAGTTCTTC. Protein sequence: CASSGSGVYNEQFF. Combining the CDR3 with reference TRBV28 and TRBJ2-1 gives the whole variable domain DVKVTQSSRYLVKRTGEKVFLECVQDMDHENMFWYRQDPGLGLRLIYFSYDVKMKEKGDIPEGYSVSREKKERFSLILESASTNQTSMYLCASSGSGVYNEQFFGPGTRLTVL.

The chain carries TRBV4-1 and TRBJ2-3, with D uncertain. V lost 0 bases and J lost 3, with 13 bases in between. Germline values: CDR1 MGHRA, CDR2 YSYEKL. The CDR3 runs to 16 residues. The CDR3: CASSQEILPETDTQYF. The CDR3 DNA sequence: TGCGCCAGCAGCCAAGAGATCTTGCCGGAGACAGATACGCAGTATTTT.

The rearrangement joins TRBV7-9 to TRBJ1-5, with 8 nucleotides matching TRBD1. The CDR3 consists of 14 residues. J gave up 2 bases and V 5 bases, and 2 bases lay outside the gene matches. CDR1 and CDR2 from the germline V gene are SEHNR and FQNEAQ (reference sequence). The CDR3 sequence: CASSVTGGNQPQHF. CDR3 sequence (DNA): TGTGCCAGCAGCGTGACAGGGGGCAATCAGCCCCAGCATTTT.

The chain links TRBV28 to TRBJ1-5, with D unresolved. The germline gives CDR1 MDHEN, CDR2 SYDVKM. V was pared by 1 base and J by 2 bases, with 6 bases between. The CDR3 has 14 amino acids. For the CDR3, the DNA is TGTGCCAGCAGTTTATACAGAGGCAATCAGCCCCAGCATTTT. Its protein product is CASSLYRGNQPQHF.

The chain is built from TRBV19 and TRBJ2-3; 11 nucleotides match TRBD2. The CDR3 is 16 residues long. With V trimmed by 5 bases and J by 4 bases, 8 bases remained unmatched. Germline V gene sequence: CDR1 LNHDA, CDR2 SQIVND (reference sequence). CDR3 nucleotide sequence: TGTGCCAGTAGTCTTAGACTAGCGGGGAAAGCAGATACGCAGTATTTT. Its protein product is CASSLRLAGKADTQYF.

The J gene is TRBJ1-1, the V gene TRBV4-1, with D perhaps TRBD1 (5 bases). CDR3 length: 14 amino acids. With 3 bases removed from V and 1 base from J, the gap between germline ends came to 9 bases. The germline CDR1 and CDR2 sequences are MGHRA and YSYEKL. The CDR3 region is CASSHSTANTEAFF. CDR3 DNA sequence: TGCGCCAGCAGCCATTCGACAGCGAACACTGAAGCTTTCTTT.

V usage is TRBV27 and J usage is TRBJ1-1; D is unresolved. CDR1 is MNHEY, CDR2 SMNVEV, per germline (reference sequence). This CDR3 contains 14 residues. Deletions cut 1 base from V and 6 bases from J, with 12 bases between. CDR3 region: CASSLFYGVAEAFF. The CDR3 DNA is TGTGCCAGCAGTTTATTCTACGGGGTCGCTGAAGCTTTCTTT.

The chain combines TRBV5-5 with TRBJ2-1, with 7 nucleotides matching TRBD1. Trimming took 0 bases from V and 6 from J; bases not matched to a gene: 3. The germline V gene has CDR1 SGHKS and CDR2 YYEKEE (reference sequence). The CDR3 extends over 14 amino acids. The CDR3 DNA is TGTGCCAGCAGCTTGGGGGACAGCCTCAATGAGCAGTTCTTC. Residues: CASSLGDSLNEQFF.

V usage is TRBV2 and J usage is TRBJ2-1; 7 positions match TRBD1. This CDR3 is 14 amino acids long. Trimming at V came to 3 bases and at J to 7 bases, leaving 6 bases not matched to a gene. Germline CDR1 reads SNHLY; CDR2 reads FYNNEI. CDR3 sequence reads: CASSEGQNPNEQFF. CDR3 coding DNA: TGTGCCAGCAGTGAGGGACAGAATCCTAATGAGCAGTTCTTC.

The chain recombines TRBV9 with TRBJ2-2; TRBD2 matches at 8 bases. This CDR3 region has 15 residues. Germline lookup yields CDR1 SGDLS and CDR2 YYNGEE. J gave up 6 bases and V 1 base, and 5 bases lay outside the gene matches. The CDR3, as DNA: TGTGCCAGCAGCGTACGGGGGGGGGCAGCCGGGGAGCTGTTTTTT. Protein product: CASSVRGGAAGELFF. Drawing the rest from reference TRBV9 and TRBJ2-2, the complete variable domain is DSGVTQTPKHLITATGQRVTLRCSPRSGDLSVYWYQQSLDQGLQFLIQYYNGEERAKGNILERFSAQQFPDLHSELNLSSLELGDSALYFCASSVRGGAAGELFFGEGSRLTVL.

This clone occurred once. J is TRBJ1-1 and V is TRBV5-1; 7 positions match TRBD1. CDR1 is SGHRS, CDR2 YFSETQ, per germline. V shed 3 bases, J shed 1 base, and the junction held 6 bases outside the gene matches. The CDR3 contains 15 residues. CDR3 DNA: TGCGCCAGCAGCTCGCCCGGGACAGCGAACACTGAAGCTTTCTTT. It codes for CASSSPGTANTEAFF.